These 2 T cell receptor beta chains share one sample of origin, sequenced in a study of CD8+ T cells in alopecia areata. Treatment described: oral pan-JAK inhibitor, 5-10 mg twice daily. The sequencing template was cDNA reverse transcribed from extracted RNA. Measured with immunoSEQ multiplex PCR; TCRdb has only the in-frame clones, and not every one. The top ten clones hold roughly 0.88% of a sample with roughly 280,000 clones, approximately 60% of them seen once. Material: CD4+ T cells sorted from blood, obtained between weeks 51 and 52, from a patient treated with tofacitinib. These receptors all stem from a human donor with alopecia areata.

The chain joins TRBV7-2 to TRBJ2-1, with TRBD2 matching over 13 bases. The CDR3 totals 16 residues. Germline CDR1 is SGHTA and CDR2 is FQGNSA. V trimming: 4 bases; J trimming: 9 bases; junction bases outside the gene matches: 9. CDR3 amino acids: CASSSGLAGLAGEQFF. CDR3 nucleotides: TGTGCCAGCAGCTCGGGACTAGCGGGGTTGGCGGGTGAGCAGTTCTTC.

CDR3 sequence: CAWSAGGTNYGYTF. The CDR3 nucleotides are TGTGCCTGGAGTGCAGGAGGAACTAACTATGGCTACACCTTC. The chain carries TRBV30 and TRBJ1-2; D remains unclear. The CDR3 is 14 amino acids. Germline-derived CDR1 and CDR2 are GTSNPN and SVGIG (reference sequence). V was clipped by 1 base and J by 0 bases, with 9 bases between them.